The 14 T cell receptor beta chains presented below share a single source sample, sequenced in a study of blood T cells in healthy people across ages. Primers used in a second PCR of roughly 6 to 12 cycles were a sample-barcoded 5' primer and a J-beta primer mix. Each CDR3 protein is one row after TCRdb ran MiXCR on the 5' RACE reads. In the table there are around 1,000,000 distinct CDR3 sequences, approximately 25% of which are singletons. A further study also used this sample, focusing on T cells of mothers and their children.

The specimen was blood. Receptors were obtained from a girl aged 2 to 9 in good health.

This clonotype has a handful of counts. The conserved phenylalanine or tryptophan is not found at the CDR3 terminus, so this likely reflects a read error. This chain connects TRBV12-3 or TRBV12-4 to TRBJ2-7; D gene uncertain. Trimming left V 5 bases short and J 0 bases short, with 8 bases between. The CDR3 spans 13 residues. CDR3 residues: CASSGHSSYEQYL. CDR3 DNA sequence: TGTGCCAGCAGTGGCCACAGCTCCTACGAGCAGTACCTC.

V is TRBV11-2 and J is TRBJ2-3, with D maybe TRBD2 (5 bases). The V and J ends lost 6 bases and 5 bases respectively, with 18 bases between them. The CDR3 covers 15 residues. The germline V gene has CDR1 SGHAT and CDR2 FQNNGV. The CDR3 nucleotides read TGTGCCAGCAGTCGGATAGCGAGTACACAAGATACGCAGTATTTT. This encodes CASSRIASTQDTQYF.

This clonotype appeared once. The genes are TRBV20-1 and TRBJ2-7; D is possibly TRBD2 (5 bases). V lost 0 bases, J lost 0 bases, and 12 bases lay in between. The CDR3 is made up of 15 amino acids. The V gene's germline CDR1 is DFQATT and CDR2 SNEGSKA (reference sequence). The CDR3 nucleotides are TGCAGTGCTAGAGATCGTGAGCGGAGCTCCTACGAGCAGTACTTC. Its translation is CSARDRERSSYEQYF.

This chain joins TRBV28 and TRBJ1-5; no reliable D call. This CDR3 is built from 14 residues. Germline CDR1 reads MDHEN; CDR2 reads SYDVKM. V was shortened by 6 bases and J by 4 bases, with 13 bases between the two germline ends. The CDR3 DNA reads as TGTGCCAGCAGGGTGACTAGGATTAATCAGCCCCAGCATTTT. Protein product: CASRVTRINQPQHF.

Only a few counts were recorded for this clonotype. The rearrangement uses TRBV27 and TRBJ2-7, with D uncertain. CDR1 and CDR2 (germline): MNHEY, SMNVEV (reference sequence). The ends were cut back, 2 bases at V and 5 bases at J, with 10 bases in the middle. The CDR3 has 13 amino acids. The CDR3 bases are TGTGCCAGCAGTTTAGCGTATATGAACGAGCAGTACTTC. It codes for CASSLAYMNEQYF.

This rearrangement joins TRBV9 to TRBJ2-5, with 7 bases fitting TRBD2. Germline CDR1 and CDR2: SGDLS and YYNGEE. V trimming: 0 bases; J trimming: 0 bases; junction bases outside the gene matches: 5. The CDR3 is 16 amino acids. This chain's CDR3 is CASSVDGGRDQETQYF. The CDR3 DNA follows: TGTGCCAGCAGCGTAGACGGTGGGAGGGACCAAGAGACCCAGTACTTC. The full variable domain, rest sourced from reference TRBV9 and TRBJ2-5, is DSGVTQTPKHLITATGQRVTLRCSPRSGDLSVYWYQQSLDQGLQFLIQYYNGEERAKGNILERFSAQQFPDLHSELNLSSLELGDSALYFCASSVDGGRDQETQYFGPGTRLLVL.

As to this clonotype: This may stem from a read error, because a much larger clone lies one nucleotide away. This chain connects TRBV5-1 to TRBJ2-7, with D tentatively TRBD1 (5 bases). The CDR3 spans 13 residues. Germline V gene sequence: CDR1 SGHRS, CDR2 YFSETQ. Trimming took 1 base from V and 2 from J, leaving 7 bases between them. The CDR3 DNA reads as TGCGCCAGCAGCTTGAACAGGACCTACGAGCAGTACTTC. Translation: CASSLNRTYEQYF.

The chain combines TRBV5-1 with TRBJ2-5; 10 bases are shared with TRBD2. The DNA matches TRBJ2-1 better at its end, which makes the J call doubtful. Per germline, CDR1 SGHRS and CDR2 YFSETQ. The CDR3 runs to 15 residues. The DNA of the CDR3 is TGCGCCAGCAGCTTAGAAGGTAGCGGGGGGTATGAGCAGTTCTTC. Translating it yields CASSLEGSGGYEQFF.

This clonotype was detected only a few times. The rearrangement links TRBV18 to TRBJ1-2; D gene uncertain. V dropped 3 bases and J dropped 8 bases, with 19 bases sitting between them. CDR1 and CDR2 (germline): KGHSH, LQKENI. This CDR3 is 15 amino acids long. CDR3 nucleotide sequence: TGTGCCAGCTCACCGAGCAACGCGAGGGCGGGAGGCTACACCTTC. This encodes CASSPSNARAGGYTF.

CDR3 sequence: CASSLRDGGGTDTQYF. The CDR3 region has the DNA TGTGCCAGCAGCTTACGGGACGGCGGGGGCACAGATACGCAGTATTTT. The rearrangement links TRBV13 to TRBJ2-3; tentative D call: TRBD2 (6 bases). The CDR3 runs 16 residues. The germline gives CDR1 PRHDT, CDR2 FYEKMQ (reference sequence). With 2 bases removed from V and 1 base from J, the gap between germline ends came to 13 bases.

This chain links TRBV12-3 or TRBV12-4 with TRBJ2-3, with TRBD2 identical over 9 bases. CDR3 length: 16 residues. Losses at the gene ends were 7 bases for V and 0 bases for J; bases not matched to a gene: 8. The CDR3 loop reads CASNGGRAVSTDTQYF. CDR3 bases: TGTGCCAGCAACGGCGGGAGGGCCGTAAGCACAGATACGCAGTATTTT.

The J gene is TRBJ1-2, the V gene TRBV12-3 or TRBV12-4; D is ambiguous. Trimming stripped 4 bases from V and 6 bases from J, with 6 bases between. This CDR3 is 11 amino acids long. In nucleotides, the CDR3 is TGTGCCAGCAGTTATATGAATGGCTACACCTTC. This sequence encodes CASSYMNGYTF.

This clonotype was picked up a small number of times. This chain links TRBV9 with TRBJ2-1; 8 bases fit TRBD1. The CDR3 length is 15 residues. Germline CDR1 SGDLS, CDR2 YYNGEE. V trimming: 0 bases; J trimming: 4 bases; junction bases outside the gene matches: 3. The CDR3, as DNA: TGTGCCAGCAGCGTAGAGGGACAGGCTTACAATGAGCAGTTCTTC. This encodes CASSVEGQAYNEQFF.

The V call is TRBV11-3, the J call TRBJ1-6; a possible D gene is TRBD1 (6 bases). V shed 1 base and J shed 4 bases, with 8 bases lying between them. Germline V CDR1 and CDR2: SGHNT, YENEEA. CDR3 length: 15 amino acids. CDR3 protein: CASSLGGQYNSPLHF. The CDR3 coding sequence is TGTGCCAGCAGCTTAGGGGGACAATATAATTCACCCCTCCACTTT. The full variable domain, in which reference TRBV11-3 and TRBJ1-6 provide the parts outside the CDR3, is EAGVVQSPRYKIIEKKQPVAFWCNPISGHNTLYWYLQNLGQGPELLIRYENEEAVDDSQLPKDRFSAERLKGVDSTLKIQPAELGDSAVYLCASSLGGQYNSPLHFGNGTRLTVT.